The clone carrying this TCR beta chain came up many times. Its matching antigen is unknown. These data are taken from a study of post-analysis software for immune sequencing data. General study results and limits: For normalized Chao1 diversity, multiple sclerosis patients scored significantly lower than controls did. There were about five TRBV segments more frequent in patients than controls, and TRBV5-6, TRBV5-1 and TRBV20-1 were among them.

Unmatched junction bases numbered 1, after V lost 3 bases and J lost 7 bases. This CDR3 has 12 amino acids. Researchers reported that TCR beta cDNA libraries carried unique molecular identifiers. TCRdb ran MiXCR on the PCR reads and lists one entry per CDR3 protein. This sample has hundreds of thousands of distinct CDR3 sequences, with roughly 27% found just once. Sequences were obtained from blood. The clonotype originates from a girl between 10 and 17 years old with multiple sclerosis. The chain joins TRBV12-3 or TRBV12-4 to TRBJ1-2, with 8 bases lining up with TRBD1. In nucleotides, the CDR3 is TGTGCCAGCAGTTTGACAGGGGCTGGCTACACCTTC. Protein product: CASSLTGAGYTF.